A selection of T cell receptor beta chains follows, all from one sample in a study of PD-1 blockade in classical Hodgkin lymphoma. Measured with immunoSEQ multiplex PCR; TCRdb has only the in-frame clones, and not every one. The table includes about 41,000 clones, more than 70% detected once. Here the sequenced sample was peripheral blood mononuclear cells (PBMCs), taken at baseline. The origin of the receptors is a human donor with classical Hodgkin lymphoma. Each CDR3 is given with its conserved first and last residue. Fields, in order: J gene, V gene, D gene, clone size, CDR3 protein, CDR3 DNA. A D gene is named only where the DNA matches it firmly. Clone size is given for some rows only: seen once, a few or many times, or a class if the clone is expanded.

J gene: TRBJ1-1
V gene: TRBV7-8
D gene: -
clone size: -
CDR3 protein: CASSLFSPMNTEAFF
CDR3 DNA: TGTGCCAGCAGCTTGTTCAGCCCCATGAACACTGAAGCTTTCTTT

J gene: TRBJ2-7
V gene: TRBV10-3
D gene: TRBD2
clone size: -
CDR3 protein: CAISDHTSGRTYEQYF
CDR3 DNA: TGTGCCATCAGTGACCACACTAGCGGGAGAACCTACGAGCAGTACTTC

J gene: TRBJ2-5
V gene: TRBV5-4
D gene: -
clone size: -
CDR3 protein: CASSHNQETQYF
CDR3 DNA: TGTGCCAGCAGCCACAACCAGGAGACCCAGTACTTC

J gene: TRBJ2-1
V gene: TRBV7-9
D gene: -
clone size: -
CDR3 protein: CASSLAGGEQFF
CDR3 DNA: TGTGCCAGCAGCTTAGCGGGGGGCGAGCAGTTCTTC

J gene: TRBJ2-4
V gene: TRBV30
D gene: -
clone size: few
CDR3 protein: CAWRGLAKNIQYF
CDR3 DNA: TGTGCCTGGAGAGGGTTAGCCAAAAACATTCAGTACTTC

J gene: TRBJ2-2
V gene: TRBV7-3
D gene: TRBD2
clone size: few
CDR3 protein: CASSLGLAGPNTGELFF
CDR3 DNA: TGTGCCAGCAGCTTGGGACTAGCGGGGCCGAACACCGGGGAGCTGTTTTTT

J gene: TRBJ1-5
V gene: TRBV4-3
D gene: TRBD1
clone size: -
CDR3 protein: CASSQERGQGNQPQHF
CDR3 DNA: TGCGCCAGCAGCCAAGAGAGGGGACAGGGCAATCAGCCCCAGCATTTT

J gene: TRBJ1-1
V gene: TRBV30
D gene: -
clone size: -
CDR3 protein: CAWSSGTPNTEAFF
CDR3 DNA: TGTGCCTGGAGTTCCGGGACCCCCAACACTGAAGCTTTCTTT

J gene: TRBJ1-1
V gene: TRBV6-4
D gene: -
clone size: -
CDR3 protein: CASSVSGNTEAFF
CDR3 DNA: TGTGCCAGCAGTGTTTCCGGGAACACTGAAGCTTTCTTT

J gene: TRBJ2-1
V gene: TRBV6-6
D gene: -
clone size: -
CDR3 protein: CASRVAQVGEQFF
CDR3 DNA: TGTGCCAGCAGGGTGGCCCAGGTCGGTGAGCAGTTCTTC